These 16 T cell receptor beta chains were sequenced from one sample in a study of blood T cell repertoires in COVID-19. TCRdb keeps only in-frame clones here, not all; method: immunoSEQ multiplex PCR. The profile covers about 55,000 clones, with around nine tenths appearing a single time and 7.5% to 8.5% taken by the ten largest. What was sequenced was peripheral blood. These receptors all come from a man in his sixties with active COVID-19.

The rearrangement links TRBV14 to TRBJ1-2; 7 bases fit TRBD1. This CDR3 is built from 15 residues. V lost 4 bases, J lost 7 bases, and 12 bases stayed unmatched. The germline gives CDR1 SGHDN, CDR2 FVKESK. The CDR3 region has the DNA TGTGCCAGCAGCCCCGGACAGGCGAACTTTGGTGGCTACACCTTC. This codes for CASSPGQANFGGYTF.

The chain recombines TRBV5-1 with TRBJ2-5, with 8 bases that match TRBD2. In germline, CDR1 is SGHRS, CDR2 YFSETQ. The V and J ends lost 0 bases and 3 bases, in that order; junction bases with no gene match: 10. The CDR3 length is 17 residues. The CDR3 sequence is CASSLVVAGREKETQYF. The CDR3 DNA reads TGCGCCAGCAGCTTGGTTGTAGCGGGACGGGAGAAAGAGACCCAGTACTTC.

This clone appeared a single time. The CDR3 sequence is CASSPTGNEQFF. The CDR3 coding sequence is TGCGCCAGCAGCCCGACAGGCAATGAGCAGTTCTTC. This chain uses TRBV5-1 with TRBJ2-1, with D possibly matching TRBD1 (6 bases). Per germline, CDR1 SGHRS and CDR2 YFSETQ. Trimming stripped 4 bases from V and 6 bases from J, with 8 bases between. The CDR3 is 12 residues long.

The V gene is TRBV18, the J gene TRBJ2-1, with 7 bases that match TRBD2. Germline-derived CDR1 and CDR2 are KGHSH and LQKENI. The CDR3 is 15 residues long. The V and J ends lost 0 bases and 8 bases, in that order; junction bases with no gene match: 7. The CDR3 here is CASSPPNGRLDEQFF. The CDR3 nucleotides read TGTGCCAGCTCACCACCTAACGGGAGGTTGGATGAGCAGTTCTTC. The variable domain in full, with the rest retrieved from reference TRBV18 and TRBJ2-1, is NAGVMQNPRHLVRRRGQEARLRCSPMKGHSHVYWYRQLPEEGLKFMVYLQKENIIDESGMPKERFSAEFPKEGPSILRIQQVVRGDSAAYFCASSPPNGRLDEQFFGPGTRLTVL.

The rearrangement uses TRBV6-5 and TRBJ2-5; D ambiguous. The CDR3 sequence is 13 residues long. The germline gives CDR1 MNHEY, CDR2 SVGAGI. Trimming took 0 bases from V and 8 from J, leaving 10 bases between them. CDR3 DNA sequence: TGTGCCAGCAGTTACTCGTTAGAAACTACCCAGTACTTC. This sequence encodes CASSYSLETTQYF.

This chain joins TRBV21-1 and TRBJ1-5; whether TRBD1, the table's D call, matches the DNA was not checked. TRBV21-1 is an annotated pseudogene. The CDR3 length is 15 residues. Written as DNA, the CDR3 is TGTGCCAGCAGCGTACAAGACAGGGATGGTCAGCCCCAGCATTTT. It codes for CASSVQDRDGQPQHF.

CDR3 bases: TGTGCCAGCAGCTTAGTTTCAGGCTTCTCTGGAAACACCATATATTTT. This translates into CASSLVSGFSGNTIYF. This sequence joins TRBV7-2 and TRBJ1-3, with D unresolved. The ends were cut back, 1 base at V and 0 bases at J, with 10 bases in the middle. Per the germline V gene, CDR1 is SGHTA and CDR2 is FQGNSA. The CDR3 sequence is 16 residues long.

CDR3: CAISESTGVEQYF. As DNA, the CDR3 is TGTGCCATCAGTGAGAGCACAGGGGTCGAGCAGTACTTC. This chain connects TRBV10-3 to TRBJ2-7; 7 bases match TRBD1. The CDR3 has 13 residues. CDR1 and CDR2 from the germline V gene are ENHRY and SYGVKD. Unmatched junction bases numbered 4, after V lost 2 bases and J lost 6 bases.

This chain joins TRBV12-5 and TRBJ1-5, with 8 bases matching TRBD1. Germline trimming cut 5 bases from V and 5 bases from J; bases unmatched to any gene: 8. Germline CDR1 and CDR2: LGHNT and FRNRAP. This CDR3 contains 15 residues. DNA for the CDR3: TGTGCTAGTGGTACTCGGGACAGGCCTTATCAGCCCCAGCATTTT. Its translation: CASGTRDRPYQPQHF.

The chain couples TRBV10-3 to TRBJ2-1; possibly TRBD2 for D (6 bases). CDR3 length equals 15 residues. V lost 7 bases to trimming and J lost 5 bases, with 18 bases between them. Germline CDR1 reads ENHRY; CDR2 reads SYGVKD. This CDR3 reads CAIKRRGFWDNEQFF. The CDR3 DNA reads TGTGCCATCAAGCGGCGGGGCTTCTGGGACAATGAGCAGTTCTTC.

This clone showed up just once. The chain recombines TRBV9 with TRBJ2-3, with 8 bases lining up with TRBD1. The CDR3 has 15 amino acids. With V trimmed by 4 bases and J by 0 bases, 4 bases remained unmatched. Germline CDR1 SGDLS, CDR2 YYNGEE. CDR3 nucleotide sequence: TGTGCCAGCAGCCTGCGGACAGGGAGCACAGATACGCAGTATTTT. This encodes CASSLRTGSTDTQYF.

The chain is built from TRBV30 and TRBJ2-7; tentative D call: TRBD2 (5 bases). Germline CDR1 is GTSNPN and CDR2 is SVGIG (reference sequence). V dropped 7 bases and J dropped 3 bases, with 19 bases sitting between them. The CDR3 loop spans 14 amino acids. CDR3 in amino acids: CAYLLPERIYEQYF. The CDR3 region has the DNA TGTGCCTATTTACTACCAGAGCGGATCTACGAGCAGTACTTC.

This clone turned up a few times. The CDR3 coding sequence is TGTGCCAGCAGCAAAGACACCGGGAGGGCCGGGAAAGAGACCCAGTACTTC. Its protein product is CASSKDTGRAGKETQYF. This rearrangement joins TRBV21-1 to TRBJ2-5; the listed D gene, TRBD2, was not tested against the DNA. TRBV21-1 has pseudogene status. This CDR3 has 17 amino acids.

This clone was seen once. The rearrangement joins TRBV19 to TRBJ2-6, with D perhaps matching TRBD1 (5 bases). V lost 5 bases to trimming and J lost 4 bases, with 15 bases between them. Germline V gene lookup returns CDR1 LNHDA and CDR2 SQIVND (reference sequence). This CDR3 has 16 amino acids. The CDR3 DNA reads TGTGCCAGTAGTCCTCAGACAGTCCCCGGGGCCAACGTCCTGACTTTC. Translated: CASSPQTVPGANVLTF.

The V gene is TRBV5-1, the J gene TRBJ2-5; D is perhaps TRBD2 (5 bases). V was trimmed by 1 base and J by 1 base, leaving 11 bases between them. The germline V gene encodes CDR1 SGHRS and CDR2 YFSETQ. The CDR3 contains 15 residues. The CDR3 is CASSLSVGVQETQYF. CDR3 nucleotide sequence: TGCGCCAGCAGCTTGAGTGTCGGGGTCCAAGAGACCCAGTACTTC.

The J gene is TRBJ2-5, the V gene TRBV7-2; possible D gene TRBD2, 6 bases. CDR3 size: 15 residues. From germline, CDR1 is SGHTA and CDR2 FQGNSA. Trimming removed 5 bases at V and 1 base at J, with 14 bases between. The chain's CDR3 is CASSEGRAGQETQYF. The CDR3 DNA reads TGTGCCAGCAGCGAGGGCCGAGCGGGCCAAGAGACCCAGTACTTC.